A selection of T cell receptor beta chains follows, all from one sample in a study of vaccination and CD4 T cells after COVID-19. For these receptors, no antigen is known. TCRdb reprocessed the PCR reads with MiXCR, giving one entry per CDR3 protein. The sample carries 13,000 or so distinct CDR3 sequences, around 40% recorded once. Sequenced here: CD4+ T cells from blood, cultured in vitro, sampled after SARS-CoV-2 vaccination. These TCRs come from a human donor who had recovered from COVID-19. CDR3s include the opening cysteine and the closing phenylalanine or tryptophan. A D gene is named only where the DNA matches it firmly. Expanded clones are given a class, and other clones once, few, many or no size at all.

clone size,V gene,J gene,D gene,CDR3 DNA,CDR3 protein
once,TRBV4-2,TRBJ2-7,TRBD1,TGTGCCAGCAGCCAACCGGGGACAGCCTACGAGCAGTACTTC,CASSQPGTAYEQYF
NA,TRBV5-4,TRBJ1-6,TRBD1,TGTGCCAGCAGCTCCGACAGGGCTAATTCACCCCTCCACTTT,CASSSDRANSPLHF
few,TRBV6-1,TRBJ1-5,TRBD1,TGTGCCAGCAGGGGACAGGTTTTGAGCAATCAGCCCCAGCATTTT,CASRGQVLSNQPQHF
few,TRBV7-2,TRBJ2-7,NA,TGTGCCAGCAGCTCGGTTGGCGGGGTGCAGTACTTC,CASSSVGGVQYF
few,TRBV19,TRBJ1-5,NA,TGTGCCAGTAGTATAGGCAATCAGCCCCAGCATTTT,CASSIGNQPQHF
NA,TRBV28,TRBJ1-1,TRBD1,TGTGCCAGCAGCCGTAGTCGGACAGGGGGCAACACTGAAGCTTTCTTT,CASSRSRTGGNTEAFF
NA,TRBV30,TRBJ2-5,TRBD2,TGTGCCTGGAGTTCCACGGGGGGAGAGACCCAGTACTTC,CAWSSTGGETQYF
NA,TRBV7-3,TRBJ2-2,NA,TGTGCCAGCAGCTTAGTGGCGGAAAACACCGGGGAGCTGTTTTTT,CASSLVAENTGELFF
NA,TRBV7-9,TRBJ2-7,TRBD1,TGTGCCAGCAGCGAGACAGGGGCCAACTACGAGCAGTACTTC,CASSETGANYEQYF
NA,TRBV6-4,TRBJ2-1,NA,TGTGCCAGCAGTGACTCGGCGGGCTCCTACAATGAGCAGTTCTTC,CASSDSAGSYNEQFF
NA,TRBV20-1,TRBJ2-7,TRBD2,TGCAGTGCTAGAGATATGGGACTAGCGGGAGAGGGTAACGAGCAGTACTTC,CSARDMGLAGEGNEQYF
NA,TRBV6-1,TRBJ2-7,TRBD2,TGTGCCAGCAGTAGAGTTGGAGGGACTAGCGCTACCTACGAGCAGTACTTC,CASSRVGGTSATYEQYF
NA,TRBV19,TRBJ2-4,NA,TGTGCCAGTAGTTCGGGGGACATTCAGTACTTC,CASSSGDIQYF
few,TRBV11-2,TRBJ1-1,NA,TGTGCCAGCAGCTTATCTCAAAGGCCTGGGGCTTTCTTT,CASSLSQRPGAFF
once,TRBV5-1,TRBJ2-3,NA,TGCGCCAGCAGCCACTTAGAGTCGGGCACAGATACGCAGTATTTT,CASSHLESGTDTQYF
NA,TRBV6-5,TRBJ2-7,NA,TGTGCCAGCAGTTCTGAACCCCTCTACGAGCAGTACTTC,CASSSEPLYEQYF
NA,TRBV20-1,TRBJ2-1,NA,TGCAGTGTTACCGACGCCCAGTCCTACAATGAGCAGTTCTTC,CSVTDAQSYNEQFF
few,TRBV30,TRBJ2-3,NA,TGTGCCTGGAGTTGGCGAACGAGAGATACGCAGTATTTT,CAWSWRTRDTQYF
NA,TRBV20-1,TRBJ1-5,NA,TGCAGTGCTAGTGAGGGGGGACGGGGTCAGCCCCAGCATTTT,CSASEGGRGQPQHF
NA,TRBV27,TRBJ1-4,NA,TGTGCCAGCAGCTACAGAAGAAATGAAAAACTGTTTTTT,CASSYRRNEKLFF
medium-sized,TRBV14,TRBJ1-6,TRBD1,TGTGCCAGCAGCGTACTGGGACAGGGTAATTCACCCCTCCACTTT,CASSVLGQGNSPLHF
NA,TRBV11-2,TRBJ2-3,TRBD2,TGTGCCAGCAGCCCAGGACTAGCGGGTAGTGGGACAGATACGCAGTATTTT,CASSPGLAGSGTDTQYF
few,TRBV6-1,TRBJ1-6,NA,TGTGCCAGCAGCCCCCGGGACGTCTATAATTCACCCCTCCACTTT,CASSPRDVYNSPLHF
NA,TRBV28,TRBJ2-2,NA,TGTGCCAGCAGTTTGGCTAGGGGGTACACCGGGGAGCTGTTTTTT,CASSLARGYTGELFF
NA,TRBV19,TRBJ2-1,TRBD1,TGTGCCAGTAGTTCGACAGGGTTCAATGAGCAGTTCTTC,CASSSTGFNEQFF
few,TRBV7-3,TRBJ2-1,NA,TGTGCCAGCAGCTTAAAAGTGGTTAATGAGCAGTTCTTC,CASSLKVVNEQFF
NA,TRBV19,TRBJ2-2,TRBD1,TGTGCCAGTAGGCAACCGGGACAGGACACCGGGGAGCTGTTTTTT,CASRQPGQDTGELFF
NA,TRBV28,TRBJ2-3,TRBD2,TGTGCCAGCATTAAAGGGACTAGCGGCACAGATACGCAGTATTTT,CASIKGTSGTDTQYF
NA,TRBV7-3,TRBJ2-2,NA,TGTGCCAGCAGCGTGGCCGGGGGGCGCACCGGGGAGCTGTTTTTT,CASSVAGGRTGELFF
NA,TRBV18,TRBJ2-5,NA,TGTGCCAGCTCACCAAGGGAGACTACGGGTGAGACCCAGTACTTC,CASSPRETTGETQYF
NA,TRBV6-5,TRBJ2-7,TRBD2,TGTGCCAGCAGTTACTCCCAGCGGGAGCTGTACGAGCAGTACTTC,CASSYSQRELYEQYF
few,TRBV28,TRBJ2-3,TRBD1,TGTGCCAGCAGCCAAACAGGGGGCGGTTATACGCAGTATTTT,CASSQTGGGYTQYF
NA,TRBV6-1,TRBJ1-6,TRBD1,TGTGCCAGCAGTACGCCCCCGGGACAGAATAATTCACCCCTCCACTTT,CASSTPPGQNNSPLHF
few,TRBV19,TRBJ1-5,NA,TGTGCCAGTAGTCCGCGGACCGGGAATAGCAATCAGCCCCAGCATTTT,CASSPRTGNSNQPQHF
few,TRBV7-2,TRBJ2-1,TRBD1,TGTGCCAGCAGCTTCGACAGGGGGTCCTACAATGAGCAGTTCTTC,CASSFDRGSYNEQFF
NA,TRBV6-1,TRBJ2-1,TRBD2,TGCGCCAGCAAAGACCCCGGGACTAGCGGGAAGGTTGAGCAGTTCTTC,CASKDPGTSGKVEQFF
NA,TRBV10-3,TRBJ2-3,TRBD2,TGTGCCATCAGTGCCGGACTAGCGGAAACAGATACGCAGTATTTT,CAISAGLAETDTQYF
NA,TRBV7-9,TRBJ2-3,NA,TGTGCCAGCAGCGTGGGCGGAGGCACAGATACGCAGTATTTT,CASSVGGGTDTQYF
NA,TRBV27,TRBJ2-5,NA,TGTGCCAGCAGCGAAGGAGGGTACCAAGAGACCCAGTACTTC,CASSEGGYQETQYF
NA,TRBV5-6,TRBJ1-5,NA,TGTGCCAGCAGCTCGGACGGGGGAGGATTGCCCCAGCATTTT,CASSSDGGGLPQHF